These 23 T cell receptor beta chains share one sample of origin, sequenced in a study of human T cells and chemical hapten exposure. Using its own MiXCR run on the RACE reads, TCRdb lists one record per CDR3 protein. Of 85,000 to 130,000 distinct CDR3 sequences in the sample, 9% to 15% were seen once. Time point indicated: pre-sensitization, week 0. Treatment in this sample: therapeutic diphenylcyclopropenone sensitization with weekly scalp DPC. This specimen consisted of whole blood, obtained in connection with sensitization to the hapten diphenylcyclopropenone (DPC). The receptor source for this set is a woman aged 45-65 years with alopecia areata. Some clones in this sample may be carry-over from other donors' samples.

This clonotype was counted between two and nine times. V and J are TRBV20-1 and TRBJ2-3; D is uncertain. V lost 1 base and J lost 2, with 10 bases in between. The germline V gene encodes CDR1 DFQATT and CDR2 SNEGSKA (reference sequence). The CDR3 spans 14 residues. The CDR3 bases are TGCAGTGCTAGAGGGCCCCACACCACAGATACGCAGTATTTT. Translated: CSARGPHTTDTQYF.

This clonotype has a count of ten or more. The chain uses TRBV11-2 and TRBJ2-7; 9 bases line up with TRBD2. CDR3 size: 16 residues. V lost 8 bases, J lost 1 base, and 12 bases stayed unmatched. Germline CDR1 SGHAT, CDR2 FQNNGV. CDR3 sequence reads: CASVINSGGLSYEQYF. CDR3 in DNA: TGTGCCAGCGTCATTAATAGCGGGGGCCTGTCCTACGAGCAGTACTTC.

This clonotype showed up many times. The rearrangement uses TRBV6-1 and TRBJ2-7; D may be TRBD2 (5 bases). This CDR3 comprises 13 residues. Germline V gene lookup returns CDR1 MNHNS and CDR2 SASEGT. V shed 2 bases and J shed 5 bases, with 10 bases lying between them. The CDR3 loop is CASSEFYGDEQYF. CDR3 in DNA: TGTGCCAGCAGTGAATTTTACGGGGACGAGCAGTACTTC.

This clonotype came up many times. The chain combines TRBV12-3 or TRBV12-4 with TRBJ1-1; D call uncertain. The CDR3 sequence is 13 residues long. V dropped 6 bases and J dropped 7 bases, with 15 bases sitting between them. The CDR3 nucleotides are TGTGCCAGCAGCCCCCGCGGAGAAGGTGAAGCTTTCTTT. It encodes CASSPRGEGEAFF.

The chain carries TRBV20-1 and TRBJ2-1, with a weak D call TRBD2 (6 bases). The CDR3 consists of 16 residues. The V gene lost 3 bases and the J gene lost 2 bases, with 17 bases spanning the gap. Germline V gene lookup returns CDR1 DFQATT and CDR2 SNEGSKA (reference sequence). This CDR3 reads CSASSFAGNTYNEQFF. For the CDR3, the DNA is TGCAGTGCTAGCTCCTTCGCGGGAAACACCTACAATGAGCAGTTCTTC.

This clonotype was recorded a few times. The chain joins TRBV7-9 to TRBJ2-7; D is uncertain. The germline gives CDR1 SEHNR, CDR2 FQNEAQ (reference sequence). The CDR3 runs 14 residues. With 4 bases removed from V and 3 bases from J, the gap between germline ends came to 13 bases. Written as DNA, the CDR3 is TGTGCCAGCAGCTCTTTGCACAGAGACTACGAGCAGTACTTC. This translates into CASSSLHRDYEQYF. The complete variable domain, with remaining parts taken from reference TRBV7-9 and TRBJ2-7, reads DTGVSQNPRHKITKRGQNVTFRCDPISEHNRLYWYRQTLGQGPEFLTYFQNEAQLEKSRLLSDRFSAERPKGSFSTLEIQRTEQGDSAMYLCASSSLHRDYEQYFGPGTRLTVT.

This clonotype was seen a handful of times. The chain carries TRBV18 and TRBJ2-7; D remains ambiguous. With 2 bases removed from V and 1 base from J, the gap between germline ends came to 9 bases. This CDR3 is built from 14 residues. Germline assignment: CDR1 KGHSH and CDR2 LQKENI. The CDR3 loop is CASSPSDGSYEQYF. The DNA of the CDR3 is TGTGCCAGCTCACCATCCGACGGGTCCTACGAGCAGTACTTC.

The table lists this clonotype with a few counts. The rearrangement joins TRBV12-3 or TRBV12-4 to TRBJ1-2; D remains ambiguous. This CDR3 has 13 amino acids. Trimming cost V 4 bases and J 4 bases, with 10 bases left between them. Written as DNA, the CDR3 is TGTGCCAGCAGTTCCCCCGAACTCTATGGCTACACCTTC. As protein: CASSSPELYGYTF.

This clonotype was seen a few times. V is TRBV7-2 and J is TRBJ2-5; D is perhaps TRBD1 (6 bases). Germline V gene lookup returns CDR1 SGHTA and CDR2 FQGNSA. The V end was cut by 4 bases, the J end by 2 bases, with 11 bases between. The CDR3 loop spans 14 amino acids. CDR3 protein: CASSSTGRQETQYF. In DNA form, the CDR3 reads TGTGCCAGCAGCTCGACAGGTCGGCAAGAGACCCAGTACTTC.

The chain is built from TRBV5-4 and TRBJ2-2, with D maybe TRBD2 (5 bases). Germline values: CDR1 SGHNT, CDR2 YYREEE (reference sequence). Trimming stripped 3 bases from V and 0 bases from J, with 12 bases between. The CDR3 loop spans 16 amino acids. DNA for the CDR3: TGTGCCAGCAGCTCAACCGGGATGGCGAACACCGGGGAGCTGTTTTTT. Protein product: CASSSTGMANTGELFF.

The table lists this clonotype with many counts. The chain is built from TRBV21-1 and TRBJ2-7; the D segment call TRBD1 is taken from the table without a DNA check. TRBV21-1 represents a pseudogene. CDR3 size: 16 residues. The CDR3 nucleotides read TGTGCCAGCAGCACCCCCCCCTACCCGGACAGTCCGCTTGGGTTGGTC. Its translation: CASSTPPYPDSPLGLV.

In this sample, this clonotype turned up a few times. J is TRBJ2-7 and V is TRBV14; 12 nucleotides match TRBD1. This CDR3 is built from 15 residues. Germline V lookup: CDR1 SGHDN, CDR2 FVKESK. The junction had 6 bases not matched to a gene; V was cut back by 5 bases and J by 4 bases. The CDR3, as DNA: TGTGCCAGCAGCTTCACGGGACAGGGGGCATACGAGCAGTACTTC. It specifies CASSFTGQGAYEQYF.

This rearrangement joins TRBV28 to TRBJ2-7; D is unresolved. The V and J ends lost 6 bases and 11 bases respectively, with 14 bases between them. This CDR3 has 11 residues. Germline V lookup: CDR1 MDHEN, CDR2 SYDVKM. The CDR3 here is CASSTRHSKYF. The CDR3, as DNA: TGTGCCAGCAGCACGCGTCATTCAAAGTACTTC.

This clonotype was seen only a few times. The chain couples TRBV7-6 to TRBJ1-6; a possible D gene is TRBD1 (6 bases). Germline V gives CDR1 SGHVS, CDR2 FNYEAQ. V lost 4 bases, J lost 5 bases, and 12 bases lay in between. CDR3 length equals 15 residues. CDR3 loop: CASSSLQGDNSPLHF. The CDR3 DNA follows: TGTGCCAGCAGCTCCTTACAGGGTGATAATTCACCCCTCCACTTT.

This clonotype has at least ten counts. The CDR3 nucleotides are TGCAGCGCCACAACAGGGGGCCAGGGTGAAGCTTTCTTT. Translating gives CSATTGGQGEAFF. The chain is built from TRBV29-1 and TRBJ1-1; the match to TRBD1 covers 9 bases. The CDR3 spans 13 residues. The junction had 10 bases not matched to a gene; V was cut back by 7 bases and J by 7 bases. The germline gives CDR1 SQVTM, CDR2 ANQGSEA.

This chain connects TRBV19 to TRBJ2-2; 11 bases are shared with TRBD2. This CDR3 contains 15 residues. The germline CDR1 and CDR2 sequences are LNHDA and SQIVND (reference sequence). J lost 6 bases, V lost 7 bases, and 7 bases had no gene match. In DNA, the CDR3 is TGTGCCAGTACCCCACTAGCGGGAGCTGCCGGGGAGCTGTTTTTT. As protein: CASTPLAGAAGELFF.

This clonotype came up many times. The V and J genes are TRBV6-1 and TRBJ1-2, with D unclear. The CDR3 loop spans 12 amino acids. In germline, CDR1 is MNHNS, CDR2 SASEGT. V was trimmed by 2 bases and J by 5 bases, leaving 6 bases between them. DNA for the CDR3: TGTGCCAGCAGTGAAAGGGATTATGGCTACACCTTC. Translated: CASSERDYGYTF.

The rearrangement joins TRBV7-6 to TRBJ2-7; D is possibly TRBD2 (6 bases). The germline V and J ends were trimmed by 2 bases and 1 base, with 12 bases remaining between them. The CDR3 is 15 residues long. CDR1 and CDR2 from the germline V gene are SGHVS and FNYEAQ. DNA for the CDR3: TGTGCCAGCAGCTTAATCGGGCGGGGTTCCTACGAGCAGTACTTC. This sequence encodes CASSLIGRGSYEQYF.

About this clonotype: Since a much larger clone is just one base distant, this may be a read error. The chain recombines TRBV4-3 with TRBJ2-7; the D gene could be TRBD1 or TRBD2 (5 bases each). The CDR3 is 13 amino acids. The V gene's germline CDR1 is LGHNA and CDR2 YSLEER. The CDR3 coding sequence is TGCGTCAGCAGCCAAGATAGAGAGGGGTACCGGTACTTC. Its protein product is CVSSQDREGYRYF.

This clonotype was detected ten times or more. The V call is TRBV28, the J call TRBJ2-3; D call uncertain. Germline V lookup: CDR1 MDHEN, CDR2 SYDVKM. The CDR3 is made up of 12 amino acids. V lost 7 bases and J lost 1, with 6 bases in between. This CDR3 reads CASTDRTDTQYF. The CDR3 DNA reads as TGTGCCAGCACCGACCGCACAGATACGCAGTATTTT.

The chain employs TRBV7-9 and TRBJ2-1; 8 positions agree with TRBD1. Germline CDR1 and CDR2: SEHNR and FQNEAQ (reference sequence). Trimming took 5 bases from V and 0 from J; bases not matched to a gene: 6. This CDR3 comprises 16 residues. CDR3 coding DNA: TGTGCCAGCAGCGCGGGCAGGGGGCTCTCCTACAATGAGCAGTTCTTC. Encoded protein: CASSAGRGLSYNEQFF.

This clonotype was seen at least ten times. As DNA, the CDR3 is TGTGCCACGGGGACATTATATCAGCCCCAGCATTTT. This codes for CATGTLYQPQHF. J is TRBJ1-5 and V is TRBV6-6, with D perhaps matching TRBD1 (6 bases). The germline gives CDR1 MNHNY, CDR2 SVGAGI (reference sequence). The CDR3 length is 12 residues. The germline V and J ends were trimmed by 10 bases and 5 bases, with 12 bases remaining between them.

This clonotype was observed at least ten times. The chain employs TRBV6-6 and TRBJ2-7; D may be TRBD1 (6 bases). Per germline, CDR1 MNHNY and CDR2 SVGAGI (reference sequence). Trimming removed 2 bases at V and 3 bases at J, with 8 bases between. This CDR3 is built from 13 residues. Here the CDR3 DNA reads TGTGCCAGCAGTTACAGGACAGACTACGAGCAGTACTTC. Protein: CASSYRTDYEQYF.